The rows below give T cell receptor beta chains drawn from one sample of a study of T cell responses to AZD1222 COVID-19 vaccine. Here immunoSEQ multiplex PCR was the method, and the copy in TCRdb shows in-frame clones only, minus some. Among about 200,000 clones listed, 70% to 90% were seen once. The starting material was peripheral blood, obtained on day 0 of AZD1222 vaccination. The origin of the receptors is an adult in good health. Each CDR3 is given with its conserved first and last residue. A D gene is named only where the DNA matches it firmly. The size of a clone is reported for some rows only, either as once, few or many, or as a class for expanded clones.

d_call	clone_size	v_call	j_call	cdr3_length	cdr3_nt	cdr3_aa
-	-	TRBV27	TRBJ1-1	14	TGTGCCAGCAGTTCAGGGCGAGAGGACACTGAAGCTTTCTTT	CASSSGREDTEAFF
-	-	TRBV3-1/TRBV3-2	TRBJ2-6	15	TGTGCCAGCAGCCAACCGGGGCCTGGGGCCAACGTCCTGACTTTC	CASSQPGPGANVLTF
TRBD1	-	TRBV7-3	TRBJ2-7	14	TGTGCCAGCAGCTTAGGCGGACAGGGTGACGAGCAGTACTTC	CASSLGGQGDEQYF
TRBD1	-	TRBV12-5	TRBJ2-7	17	TGTGCTAGTGGTTTGGTGGCCGGACAGGGGGCTAGGTACGAGCAGTACTTC	CASGLVAGQGARYEQYF
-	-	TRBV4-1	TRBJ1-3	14	TGCGCCAGCAGCCAAGATTCCCCTGGAAACACCATATATTTT	CASSQDSPGNTIYF
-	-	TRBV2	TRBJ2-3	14	TGTGCCAGCAGTGAAGCCAGTCCCTCGAATACGCAGTATTTT	CASSEASPSNTQYF
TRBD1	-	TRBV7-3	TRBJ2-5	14	TGTGCCAGCAGCCCACAGGGGGCGCGTGAGACCCAGTACTTC	CASSPQGARETQYF
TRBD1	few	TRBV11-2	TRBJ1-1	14	TGTGCCAGCAGCTTAGGGGACAGGGAGGCTGAAGCTTTCTTT	CASSLGDREAEAFF
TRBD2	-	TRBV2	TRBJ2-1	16	TGTGCCAGCAGTCAATTTAGCGGGGGGACCTACAATGAGCAGTTCTTC	CASSQFSGGTYNEQFF
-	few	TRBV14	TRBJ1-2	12	TGTGCCAGCAGCCAAGACCACTATGGCTACACCTTC	CASSQDHYGYTF
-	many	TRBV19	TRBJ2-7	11	TGTGCCAGTAGTAATTCGGACGAGCAGTACTTC	CASSNSDEQYF
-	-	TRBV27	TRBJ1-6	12	TGTGCCAGCAGTCGACCAAATTCACCCCTCCACTTT	CASSRPNSPLHF
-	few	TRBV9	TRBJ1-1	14	TGTGCCAGCAGCGTAGCCCCCCGGGCCACTGAAGCTTTCTTT	CASSVAPRATEAFF
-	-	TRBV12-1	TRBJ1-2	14	TGTGCCAGCAGCTTCGGTCAGGGTGGGTATGGCTACACCTTC	CASSFGQGGYGYTF
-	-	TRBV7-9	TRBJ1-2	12	TGTGCCAGCAGCCAGAGCAACTATGGCTACACCTTC	CASSQSNYGYTF
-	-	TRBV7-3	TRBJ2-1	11	TGTGCCAGCAGCTTAAATGAAGAGCAGTTCTTC	CASSLNEEQFF
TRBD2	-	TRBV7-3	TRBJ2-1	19	TGTGCCAGCAGCTTAAGCCCGACCAGCGGGGCCCCCACCCGGAATGAGCAGTTCTTC	CASSLSPTSGAPTRNEQFF
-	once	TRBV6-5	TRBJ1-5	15	TGTGCCAGCAGACAGGTCCGGGGGGGCAATCAGCCCCAGCATTTT	CASRQVRGGNQPQHF
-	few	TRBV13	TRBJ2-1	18	TGTGCCAGCAGCTTAGATTCATATGATGGCGGCGACTACAATGAGCAGTTCTTC	CASSLDSYDGGDYNEQFF
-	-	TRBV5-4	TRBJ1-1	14	TGTGCCAGCAGCTTGGAACGGCTGAACACTGAAGCTTTCTTT	CASSLERLNTEAFF
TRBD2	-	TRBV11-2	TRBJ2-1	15	TGTGCCAGCAGCTTAGGCGGGGGGCCTTACAATGAGCAGTTCTTC	CASSLGGGPYNEQFF
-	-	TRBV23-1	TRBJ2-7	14	TGCGCCAGCAGTCAACGGGACATCTCCTACGAGCAGTACTTC	CASSQRDISYEQYF
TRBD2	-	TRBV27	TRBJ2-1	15	TGTGCCAGCACTCCTTCAGCGGGGGGGATTTATGAGCAGTTCTTC	CASTPSAGGIYEQFF
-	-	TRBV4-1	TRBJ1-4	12	TGCGCCAGCAGCCAAGACCCAGAAAAACTGTTTTTT	CASSQDPEKLFF
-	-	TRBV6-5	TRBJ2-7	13	TGTGCCAGCAAGGGGGACAAGTCCTACGAGCAGTACTTC	CASKGDKSYEQYF
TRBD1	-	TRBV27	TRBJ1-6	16	TGTGCCAGCAGTTTACGTGGTGACAGGGCTGGTTCACCCCTCCACTTT	CASSLRGDRAGSPLHF
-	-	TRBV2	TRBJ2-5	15	TGTGCCAGCAGTGAAGCGCGGGGCCCCCAAGAGACCCAGTACTTC	CASSEARGPQETQYF
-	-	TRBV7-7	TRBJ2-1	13	TGTGCCAGCAGCTTCACGGACTACAATGAGCAGTTCTTC	CASSFTDYNEQFF
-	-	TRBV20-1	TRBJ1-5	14	TGCAGTGCTAGTTCCCGGACCGGAGATCAGCCCCAGCATTTT	CSASSRTGDQPQHF
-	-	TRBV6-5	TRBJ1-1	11	TGTGCCAGCAGTTTCATCACTGAAGCTTTCTTT	CASSFITEAFF
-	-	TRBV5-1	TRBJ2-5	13	TGCGCCAGCAGCCTTTGGACAGAAGAGACCCAGTACTTC	CASSLWTEETQYF
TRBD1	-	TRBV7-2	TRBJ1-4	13	TGTGCCAGCAGCTTAGCGACAGGGCGAAAACTGTTTTTT	CASSLATGRKLFF
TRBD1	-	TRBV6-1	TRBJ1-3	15	TGTGCCAGCAGTGAAGAGACAGGGAGTGGAAACACCATATATTTT	CASSEETGSGNTIYF
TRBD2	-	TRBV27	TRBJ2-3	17	TGTGCCAGCAGTCCGGAGGGTTACGGGGGGGCATGGGATACGCAGTATTTT	CASSPEGYGGAWDTQYF
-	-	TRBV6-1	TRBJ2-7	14	TGTGCCAGCAGTGAAGCGTGGCCCCCCAACGAGCAGTACTTC	CASSEAWPPNEQYF
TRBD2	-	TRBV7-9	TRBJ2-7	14	TGTGCCAGCAGCCGGACTGGGGGGGACTACGAGCAGTACTTC	CASSRTGGDYEQYF
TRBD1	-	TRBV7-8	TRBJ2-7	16	TGTGCCAGCAGCTTACCGGGACAGGGGATTCTCTACGAGCAGTACTTC	CASSLPGQGILYEQYF
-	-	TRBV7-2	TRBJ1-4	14	TGTGCCAGCAGCTTAGCGATATCTAATGAAAAACTGTTTTTT	CASSLAISNEKLFF
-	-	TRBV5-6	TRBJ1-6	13	TGTGCCAGCAGCTACCTCCAGGGGTCACCCCTCCACTTT	CASSYLQGSPLHF
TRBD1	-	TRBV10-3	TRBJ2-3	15	TGTGCCATCAGTGAGGACGGGACAGGGGCAGATACGCAGTATTTT	CAISEDGTGADTQYF
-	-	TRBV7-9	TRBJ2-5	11	TGTGCCAGCAGCCCTACGGAGACCCAGTACTTC	CASSPTETQYF
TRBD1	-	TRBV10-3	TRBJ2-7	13	TGTGCCATCAGTGAGTCGGACAGGGGTGGGCAGTACTTC	CAISESDRGGQYF
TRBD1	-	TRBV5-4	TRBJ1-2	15	TGTGCCAGCAGCGAGGGACAGGGGATTTTGCATGGCTACACCTTC	CASSEGQGILHGYTF
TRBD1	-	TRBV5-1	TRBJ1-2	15	TGCGCCAGCAGCTCACTGACAGGGTCTGACTATGGCTACACCTTC	CASSSLTGSDYGYTF
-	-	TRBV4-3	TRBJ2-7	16	TGCGCCAGCAGCCAATCGTGGAGGGGGCCCCCTTACGAGCAGTACTTC	CASSQSWRGPPYEQYF
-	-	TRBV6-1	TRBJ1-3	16	TGTGCCAGCAGTGAAGCGCGGGTGATGACCGGAAACACCATATATTTT	CASSEARVMTGNTIYF
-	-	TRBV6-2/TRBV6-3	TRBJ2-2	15	TGTGCCAGCAGCCAGACGAGGCGGGACACCGGGGAGCTGTTTTTT	CASSQTRRDTGELFF
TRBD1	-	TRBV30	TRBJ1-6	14	TGTGCCTGGAGTGTGGGGACAGGAAATTCACCCCTCCACTTT	CAWSVGTGNSPLHF
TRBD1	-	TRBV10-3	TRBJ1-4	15	TGTGCCATCAGGCCGGGCAGGGGGAGGGATGAAAAACTGTTTTTT	CAIRPGRGRDEKLFF
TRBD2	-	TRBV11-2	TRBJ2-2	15	TGTGCCAGCAGCTTGGCGGGGGGAAGCACCGGGGAGCTGTTTTTT	CASSLAGGSTGELFF
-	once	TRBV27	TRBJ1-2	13	TGTGCCAGCAGTCCCAGGGGAAACTATGGCTACACCTTC	CASSPRGNYGYTF
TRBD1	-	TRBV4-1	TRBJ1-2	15	TGCGCCAGCAGCCAAGATACGGACAGGGTCAGCGGCTACACCTTC	CASSQDTDRVSGYTF